This TCR beta chain came from a study of CD8 T cells in ankylosing spondylitis. Remarks on this clonotype: What it binds is not known.

Overall study findings and caveats: Disease-associated clones were reportedly significantly overrepresented in matched ankylosing spondylitis synovial fluid.

V lost 6 bases, J lost 3 bases, and 7 bases stayed unmatched. This CDR3 is 16 amino acids long. Per germline, CDR1 LGHNA and CDR2 YNFKEQ. By quantitative 5'-RACE with molecular barcodes, the TCR beta libraries were made. TCRdb recomputed calls from the 5' RACE reads with MiXCR, one row per CDR3 protein. The table shows around 150,000 distinct CDR3 sequences, with under 45% occurring only once. This rearrangement joins TRBV4-2 to TRBJ2-7; 14 nucleotides agree with TRBD2. This clonotype was sampled from a male donor with ankylosing spondylitis. The sequencing sample was made of synovial fluid, either unsorted or a sorted T cell fraction (not recorded which). The CDR3 reads CASSRRLAGGLYEQYF. In DNA form, the CDR3 reads TGTGCCAGCAGTCGTCGACTAGCGGGAGGGCTCTACGAGCAGTACTTC.